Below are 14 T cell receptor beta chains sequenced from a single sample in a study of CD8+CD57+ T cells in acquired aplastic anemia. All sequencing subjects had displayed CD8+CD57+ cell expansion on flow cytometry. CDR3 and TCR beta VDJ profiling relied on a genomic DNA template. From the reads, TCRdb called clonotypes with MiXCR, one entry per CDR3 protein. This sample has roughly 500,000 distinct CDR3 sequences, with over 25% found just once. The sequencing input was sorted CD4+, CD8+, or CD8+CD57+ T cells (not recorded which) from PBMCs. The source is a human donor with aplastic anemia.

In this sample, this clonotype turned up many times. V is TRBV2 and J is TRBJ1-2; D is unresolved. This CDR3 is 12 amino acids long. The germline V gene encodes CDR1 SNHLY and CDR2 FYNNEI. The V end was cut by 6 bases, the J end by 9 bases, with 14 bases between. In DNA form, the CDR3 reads TGTGCCAGCAGCCCGGGCTCGGTTCGCTACACCTTC. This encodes CASSPGSVRYTF.

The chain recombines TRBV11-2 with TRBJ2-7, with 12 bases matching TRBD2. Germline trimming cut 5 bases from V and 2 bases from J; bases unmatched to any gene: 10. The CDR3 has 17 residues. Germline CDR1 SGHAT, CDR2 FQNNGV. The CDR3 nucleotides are TGTGCCAGCAGCATGACTAGCGGGGGACCGCCGGCCTACGAGCAGTACTTC. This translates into CASSMTSGGPPAYEQYF.

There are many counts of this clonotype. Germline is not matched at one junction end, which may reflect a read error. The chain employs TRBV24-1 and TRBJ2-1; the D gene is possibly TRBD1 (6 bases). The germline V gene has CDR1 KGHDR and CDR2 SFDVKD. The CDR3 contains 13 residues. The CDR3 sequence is CATSDRGQNRRLF. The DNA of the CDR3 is TGTGCCACCAGTGACCGTGGACAGAACAGGAGGCTCTTC.

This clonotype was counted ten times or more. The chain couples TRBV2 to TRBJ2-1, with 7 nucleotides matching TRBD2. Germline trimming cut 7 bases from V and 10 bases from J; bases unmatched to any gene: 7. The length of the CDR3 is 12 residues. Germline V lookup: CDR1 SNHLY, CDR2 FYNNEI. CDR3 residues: CASTQTSAEQFF. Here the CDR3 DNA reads TGTGCCAGCACGCAAACTAGCGCCGAGCAGTTCTTC.

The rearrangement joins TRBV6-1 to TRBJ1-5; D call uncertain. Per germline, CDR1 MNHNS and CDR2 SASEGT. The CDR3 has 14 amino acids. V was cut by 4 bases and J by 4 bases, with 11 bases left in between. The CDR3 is CASSASLLNQPQHF. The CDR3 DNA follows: TGTGCCAGCAGTGCGAGTCTGCTGAATCAGCCCCAGCATTTT.

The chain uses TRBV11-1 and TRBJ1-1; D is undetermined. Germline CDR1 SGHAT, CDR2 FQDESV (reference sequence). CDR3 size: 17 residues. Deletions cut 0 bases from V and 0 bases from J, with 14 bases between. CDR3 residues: CASSLAAGDLMNTEAFF. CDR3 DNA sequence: TGTGCCAGCAGCTTAGCAGCAGGAGATCTTATGAACACTGAAGCTTTCTTT.

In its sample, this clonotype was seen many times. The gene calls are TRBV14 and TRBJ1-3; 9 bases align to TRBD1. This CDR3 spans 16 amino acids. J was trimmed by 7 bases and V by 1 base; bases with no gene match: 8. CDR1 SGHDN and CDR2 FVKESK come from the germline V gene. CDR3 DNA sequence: TGTGCCAGCAGCCAAGTGCGAGGACAGGGGCGGAACACCATATATTTT. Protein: CASSQVRGQGRNTIYF.

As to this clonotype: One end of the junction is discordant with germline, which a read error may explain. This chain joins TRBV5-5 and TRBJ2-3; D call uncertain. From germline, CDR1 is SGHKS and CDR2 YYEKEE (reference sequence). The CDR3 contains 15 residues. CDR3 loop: CPSSLWLKMADTQYF. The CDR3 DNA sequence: TGTCCCAGCAGCTTGTGGCTAAAAATGGCGGATACGCAGTATTTT.

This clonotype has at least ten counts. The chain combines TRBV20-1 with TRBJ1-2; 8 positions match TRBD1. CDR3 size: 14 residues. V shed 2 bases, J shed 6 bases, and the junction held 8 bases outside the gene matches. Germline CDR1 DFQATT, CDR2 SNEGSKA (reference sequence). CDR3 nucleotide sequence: TGCAGTGCTAGACAATCGGACAGGGCGGATGGCTACACCTTC. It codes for CSARQSDRADGYTF.

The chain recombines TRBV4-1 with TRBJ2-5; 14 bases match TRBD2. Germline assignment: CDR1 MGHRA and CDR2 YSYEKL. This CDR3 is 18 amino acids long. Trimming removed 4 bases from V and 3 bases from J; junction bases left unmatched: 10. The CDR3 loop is CASSPNPGTSGRKETQYF. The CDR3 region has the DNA TGCGCCAGCAGCCCCAATCCCGGGACTAGCGGGAGAAAAGAGACCCAGTACTTC.

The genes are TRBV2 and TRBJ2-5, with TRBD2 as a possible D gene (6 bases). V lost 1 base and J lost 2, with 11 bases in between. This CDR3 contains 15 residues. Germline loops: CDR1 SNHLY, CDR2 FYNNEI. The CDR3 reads CASSEGLALQETQYF. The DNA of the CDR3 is TGTGCCAGCAGTGAAGGTCTAGCGCTACAAGAGACCCAGTACTTC.

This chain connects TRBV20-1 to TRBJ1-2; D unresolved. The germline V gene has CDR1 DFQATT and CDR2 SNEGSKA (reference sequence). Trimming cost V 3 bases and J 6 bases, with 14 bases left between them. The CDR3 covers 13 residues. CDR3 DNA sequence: TGCAGTGCTAGCCCCGCCGGGCACGATGGCTACACCTTC. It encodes CSASPAGHDGYTF.

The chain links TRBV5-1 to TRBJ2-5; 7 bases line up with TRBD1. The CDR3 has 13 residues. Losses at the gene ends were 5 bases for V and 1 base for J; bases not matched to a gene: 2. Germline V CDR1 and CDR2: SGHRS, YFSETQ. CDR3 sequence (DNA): TGCGCCAGCAGATGGGACAGCCAAGAGACCCAGTACTTC. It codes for CASRWDSQETQYF.

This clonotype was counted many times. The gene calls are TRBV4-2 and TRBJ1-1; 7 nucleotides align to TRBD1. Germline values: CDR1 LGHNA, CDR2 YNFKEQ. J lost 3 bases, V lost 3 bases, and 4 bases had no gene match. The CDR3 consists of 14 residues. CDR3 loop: CASSQPGQYTEAFF. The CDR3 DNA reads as TGTGCCAGCAGCCAGCCGGGACAGTACACTGAAGCTTTCTTT.